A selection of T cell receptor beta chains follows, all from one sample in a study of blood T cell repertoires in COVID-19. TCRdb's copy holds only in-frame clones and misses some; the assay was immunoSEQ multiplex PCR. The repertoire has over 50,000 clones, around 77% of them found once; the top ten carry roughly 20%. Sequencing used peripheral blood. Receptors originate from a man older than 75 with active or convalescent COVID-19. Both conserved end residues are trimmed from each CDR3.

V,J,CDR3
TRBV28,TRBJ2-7,ALGQGPYEQY
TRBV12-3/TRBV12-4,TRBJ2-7,ASSLGLAEQY
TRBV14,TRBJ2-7,ASSLGQGKY
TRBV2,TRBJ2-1,ASSDSRGPGNEQF
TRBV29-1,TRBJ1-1,SVSAGGGAEAF
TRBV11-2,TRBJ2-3,ASSLGQAGGTDTQY
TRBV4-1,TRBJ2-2,ASSQDPLGDTGELF
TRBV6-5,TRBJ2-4,ASKTTGTGWDIQY
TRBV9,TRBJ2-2,ASSGGQAGTGELF
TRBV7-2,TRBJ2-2,ASSFGTGVNTGELF
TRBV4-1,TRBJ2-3,ASSQPLRRDQNTQY
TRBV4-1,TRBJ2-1,ASSQDSNPYNEQF
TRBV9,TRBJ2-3,ASTQRDRYTDTQY
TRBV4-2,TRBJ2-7,ASSQVSGGTAYEQY
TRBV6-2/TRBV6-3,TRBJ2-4,ASSYRLAGEYKNIQY
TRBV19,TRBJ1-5,ASSTQGTQPQH
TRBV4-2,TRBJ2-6,ASSPGQGSSGANVLT
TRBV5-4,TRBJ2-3,ASTGLAGTDTQY
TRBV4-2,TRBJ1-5,ASSQDSGHNQPQH
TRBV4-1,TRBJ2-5,ASSQGGLAGRQETQY
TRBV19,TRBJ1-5,ASTGTGGSNQPQH
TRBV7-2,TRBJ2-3,ASSTQQGTDTQY
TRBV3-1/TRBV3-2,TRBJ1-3,ASSQAGAGNTIY
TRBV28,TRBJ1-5,ASRRTGEHSNQPQH
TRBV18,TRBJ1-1,ASSPPNLRVAEAF
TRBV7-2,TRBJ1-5,ASSPQGTNSNQPQH